Following are 2 T cell receptor beta chains from one sample sequenced in a study of neurological immune-mediated disorders. TCRdb re-analysed the 5' RACE reads in MiXCR, keeping a single row per CDR3 protein. The sample has about 30,000 distinct CDR3 sequences, about 15% seen once; the top ten hold 27%. The material sequenced was PBMCs. These TCRs come from a man aged 70-80 years in good health.

This clonotype was detected many times. V is TRBV7-2 and J is TRBJ2-2; 9 nucleotides align to TRBD1. This CDR3 spans 15 amino acids. The V and J ends lost 5 bases and 0 bases, in that order; junction bases with no gene match: 1. Germline CDR1 SGHTA, CDR2 FQGNSA. The CDR3 spells CASSRQGANTGELFF. As DNA, the CDR3 is TGTGCCAGCAGCCGACAGGGGGCGAACACCGGGGAGCTGTTTTTT.

This clonotype has at least ten counts. The CDR3 here is CASSSGGPLSSYNSPLHF. As DNA, the CDR3 is TGTGCCAGCAGTAGCGGTGGGCCGTTGAGCTCCTATAATTCACCCCTCCACTTT. This chain joins TRBV9 and TRBJ1-6; D ambiguous. Between the trimmed V and J ends, which lost 5 bases and 0 bases, there was a span of 18 bases. This CDR3 is built from 18 residues. Germline values: CDR1 SGDLS, CDR2 YYNGEE.